Listed below are T cell receptor beta chains from one sample, sequenced in a study of blood T cells in healthy people across ages. One entry per CDR3 protein, called by TCRdb with MiXCR from the 5' RACE reads. This sample yields some 1.5 million distinct CDR3 sequences, of which 28% are seen a single time; roughly 8.2% belongs to the top ten. The specimen was blood. The receptors stem from a woman in her thirties in good health. CDR3s include the opening cysteine and the closing phenylalanine or tryptophan. The D gene is left open where the match is weak. Only part of the rows carry a size: once, few, many, or a class if the clone is expanded.

clone size: many; J gene: TRBJ2-7; V gene: TRBV27; D gene: NA; CDR3 protein: CASIGEQYF; CDR3 DNA: TGTGCCAGCATAGGCGAGCAGTACTTC
clone size: NA; J gene: TRBJ1-1; V gene: TRBV12-3/TRBV12-4; D gene: NA; CDR3 protein: CASRLSDGGTEAFF; CDR3 DNA: TGTGCCAGCAGGCTATCGGACGGGGGCACTGAAGCTTTCTTT
clone size: many; J gene: TRBJ2-3; V gene: TRBV4-3; D gene: NA; CDR3 protein: CASSQQEGFGTDTQYF; CDR3 DNA: TGCGCCAGCAGCCAACAGGAAGGGTTCGGCACAGATACGCAGTATTTT
clone size: NA; J gene: TRBJ1-5; V gene: TRBV20-1; D gene: NA; CDR3 protein: CSARNARDGAQPQHF; CDR3 DNA: TGCAGTGCTCGAAACGCACGGGACGGCGCTCAGCCCCAGCATTTT
clone size: NA; J gene: TRBJ2-1; V gene: TRBV28; D gene: TRBD1; CDR3 protein: CASSLPDRNNEQFF; CDR3 DNA: TGTGCCAGCAGTCTACCGGACAGGAACAATGAGCAGTTCTTC
clone size: NA; J gene: TRBJ2-2; V gene: TRBV29-1; D gene: NA; CDR3 protein: CSVEGQGGLFF; CDR3 DNA: TGCAGCGTTGAAGGGCAGGGTGGGCTGTTTTTT
clone size: many; J gene: TRBJ2-7; V gene: TRBV28; D gene: NA; CDR3 protein: CASSFPYYEQYF; CDR3 DNA: TGTGCCAGCAGTTTTCCTTACTACGAGCAGTACTTC
clone size: few; J gene: TRBJ1-2; V gene: TRBV7-2; D gene: NA; CDR3 protein: CASSPMFNYGYTF; CDR3 DNA: TGTGCCAGCAGCCCGATGTTTAACTATGGCTACACCTTC
clone size: NA; J gene: TRBJ2-7; V gene: TRBV20-1; D gene: NA; CDR3 protein: CSARASEGYEQYF; CDR3 DNA: TGCAGTGCTAGAGCCTCGGAAGGCTACGAGCAGTACTTC
clone size: NA; J gene: TRBJ1-4; V gene: TRBV6-6; D gene: NA; CDR3 protein: CASTYRAGYEKLFF; CDR3 DNA: TGTGCCAGCACGTACAGAGCAGGGTATGAAAAACTGTTTTTT
clone size: many; J gene: TRBJ2-6; V gene: TRBV11-1; D gene: TRBD1; CDR3 protein: CASTPGGTGGTGANVLTF; CDR3 DNA: TGTGCCAGCACCCCCGGAGGGACAGGGGGAACTGGGGCCAACGTCCTGACTTTC
clone size: many; J gene: TRBJ2-7; V gene: TRBV5-1; D gene: NA; CDR3 protein: CASSLEAARKEQYF; CDR3 DNA: TGCGCCAGCAGCTTGGAAGCTGCTCGGAAAGAGCAGTACTTC
clone size: few; J gene: TRBJ1-2; V gene: TRBV7-9; D gene: NA; CDR3 protein: CASSSGTGGPRGYTF; CDR3 DNA: TGTGCCAGCAGCTCCGGTACTGGGGGCCCGCGGGGCTACACCTTC
clone size: few; J gene: TRBJ2-7; V gene: TRBV3-1; D gene: NA; CDR3 protein: CASSSSRFLGEQYF; CDR3 DNA: TGTGCCAGCAGCTCCAGCCGGTTCCTTGGAGAGCAGTACTTC
clone size: few; J gene: TRBJ2-3; V gene: TRBV12-3/TRBV12-4; D gene: NA; CDR3 protein: CASGIHTQYF; CDR3 DNA: TGTGCCAGCGGTATTCATACGCAGTATTTT
clone size: few; J gene: TRBJ1-4; V gene: TRBV6-5; D gene: NA; CDR3 protein: CASSRWRGEKLFF; CDR3 DNA: TGTGCCAGCAGCCGTTGGAGAGGGGAAAAACTGTTTTTT
clone size: NA; J gene: TRBJ1-1; V gene: TRBV24-1; D gene: NA; CDR3 protein: CATSEGGDTEAFF; CDR3 DNA: TGTGCCACCAGTGAGGGAGGGGACACTGAAGCTTTCTTT
clone size: few; J gene: TRBJ1-2; V gene: TRBV5-5; D gene: TRBD1; CDR3 protein: CASSLQGQGSTGYGYTF; CDR3 DNA: TGTGCCAGCAGCTTACAAGGACAGGGGTCTACCGGTTATGGCTACACCTTC
clone size: NA; J gene: TRBJ2-2; V gene: TRBV20-1; D gene: NA; CDR3 protein: CSASRGRSTGELFF; CDR3 DNA: TGCAGTGCTAGTAGGGGTAGGAGCACCGGGGAGCTGTTTTTT
clone size: NA; J gene: TRBJ2-2; V gene: TRBV9; D gene: NA; CDR3 protein: CASSGITGGFGELFF; CDR3 DNA: TGTGCCAGCAGCGGGATAACCGGAGGTTTCGGGGAGCTGTTTTTT
clone size: few; J gene: TRBJ2-3; V gene: TRBV6-6; D gene: TRBD2; CDR3 protein: CASSPRGDGGNTDTQYF; CDR3 DNA: TGTGCCAGCAGCCCCCGGGGTGACGGGGGGAACACAGATACGCAGTATTTT
clone size: few; J gene: TRBJ1-2; V gene: TRBV5-1; D gene: NA; CDR3 protein: CASSLAMGYGYTF; CDR3 DNA: TGCGCCAGCAGCTTGGCCATGGGGTATGGCTACACCTTC
clone size: NA; J gene: TRBJ2-1; V gene: TRBV7-9; D gene: NA; CDR3 protein: CASSSPGGPLNEQFF; CDR3 DNA: TGTGCCAGCAGCAGTCCCGGGGGTCCACTCAATGAGCAGTTCTTC
clone size: NA; J gene: TRBJ1-2; V gene: TRBV27; D gene: NA; CDR3 protein: CASSRRQDSSYGYTF; CDR3 DNA: TGTGCCAGCAGCAGACGTCAAGATTCAAGCTATGGCTACACCTTC
clone size: NA; J gene: TRBJ2-7; V gene: TRBV19; D gene: NA; CDR3 protein: CASSNGPYEQYF; CDR3 DNA: TGTGCCAGTAGCAATGGCCCCTACGAGCAGTACTTC
clone size: NA; J gene: TRBJ2-1; V gene: TRBV6-2/TRBV6-3; D gene: TRBD2; CDR3 protein: CASSHSGRAENEQFF; CDR3 DNA: TGTGCCAGCAGCCACAGCGGGAGGGCCGAAAATGAGCAGTTCTTC
clone size: many; J gene: TRBJ2-1; V gene: TRBV5-1; D gene: TRBD1; CDR3 protein: CASSRQTGNEQFF; CDR3 DNA: TGCGCCAGCAGCCGTCAGACAGGGAATGAGCAGTTCTTC
clone size: many; J gene: TRBJ2-7; V gene: TRBV9; D gene: NA; CDR3 protein: CASSVGSSEQYF; CDR3 DNA: TGTGCCAGCAGCGTAGGGTCCTCCGAGCAGTACTTC
clone size: NA; J gene: TRBJ1-2; V gene: TRBV9; D gene: NA; CDR3 protein: CASSPGGIAGYGYTF; CDR3 DNA: TGTGCCAGCAGTCCTGGGGGTATAGCGGGCTATGGCTACACCTTC
clone size: NA; J gene: TRBJ2-7; V gene: TRBV12-3/TRBV12-4; D gene: TRBD2; CDR3 protein: CASSPSGIRNEQYF; CDR3 DNA: TGTGCCAGCAGCCCGAGCGGGATAAGGAACGAGCAGTACTTC
clone size: NA; J gene: TRBJ1-2; V gene: TRBV7-9; D gene: NA; CDR3 protein: CASSSLQATGYGYTF; CDR3 DNA: TGTGCCAGCAGCTCCCTACAGGCCACGGGCTATGGCTACACCTTC
clone size: few; J gene: TRBJ2-1; V gene: TRBV4-3; D gene: NA; CDR3 protein: CASSQDPGAGRGEQFF; CDR3 DNA: TGCGCCAGCAGCCAAGATCCCGGGGCGGGACGCGGCGAGCAGTTCTTC
clone size: few; J gene: TRBJ1-6; V gene: TRBV6-6; D gene: NA; CDR3 protein: CASTQQGRNSPLHF; CDR3 DNA: TGTGCCAGCACTCAACAGGGAAGGAATTCACCCCTCCACTTT
clone size: NA; J gene: TRBJ2-3; V gene: TRBV15; D gene: NA; CDR3 protein: CATSREGEASTDTQYF; CDR3 DNA: TGTGCCACCAGCAGAGAGGGGGAGGCTAGCACAGATACGCAGTATTTT
clone size: NA; J gene: TRBJ2-7; V gene: TRBV2; D gene: TRBD1; CDR3 protein: CAISESQGVYEQYF; CDR3 DNA: TGTGCCATCAGTGAAAGCCAGGGGGTATACGAGCAGTACTTC
clone size: NA; J gene: TRBJ2-1; V gene: TRBV12-3/TRBV12-4; D gene: NA; CDR3 protein: CASTAEVGSYNEQFF; CDR3 DNA: TGTGCCAGCACCGCCGAGGTGGGCTCCTACAATGAGCAGTTCTTC
clone size: few; J gene: TRBJ2-7; V gene: TRBV20-1; D gene: TRBD2; CDR3 protein: CSAGDRGQTSGSNEQYF; CDR3 DNA: TGCAGTGCAGGGGACAGGGGCCAGACTAGCGGGAGCAACGAGCAGTACTTC
clone size: few; J gene: TRBJ2-5; V gene: TRBV7-6; D gene: NA; CDR3 protein: CASNHFGGEGMETQYF; CDR3 DNA: TGTGCCAGCAACCATTTCGGGGGAGAGGGGATGGAGACCCAGTACTTC
clone size: many; J gene: TRBJ1-6; V gene: TRBV2; D gene: NA; CDR3 protein: CASSSGTLNSPLHF; CDR3 DNA: TGTGCCAGCAGCTCCGGGACATTAAATTCACCCCTCCACTTT
clone size: few; J gene: TRBJ1-1; V gene: TRBV10-3; D gene: NA; CDR3 protein: CAISEYDTEAFF; CDR3 DNA: TGTGCCATCAGTGAATACGACACGGAAGCTTTCTTT
clone size: NA; J gene: TRBJ2-6; V gene: TRBV3-1; D gene: NA; CDR3 protein: CASSSYGANVRTF; CDR3 DNA: TGTGCCAGCAGCAGCTATGGGGCCAACGTCCGGACTTTC
clone size: few; J gene: TRBJ1-5; V gene: TRBV7-2; D gene: NA; CDR3 protein: CASSLDAGWLQPQHF; CDR3 DNA: TGTGCCAGCAGCTTGGACGCAGGGTGGCTTCAGCCCCAGCATTTT
clone size: few; J gene: TRBJ2-7; V gene: TRBV6-2/TRBV6-3; D gene: NA; CDR3 protein: CASSWASRNEQYF; CDR3 DNA: TGTGCCAGCAGTTGGGCTAGTCGCAACGAGCAGTACTTC
clone size: few; J gene: TRBJ2-7; V gene: TRBV7-6; D gene: TRBD2; CDR3 protein: CASSASGTWREQYF; CDR3 DNA: TGTGCCAGCAGCGCTAGCGGGACCTGGCGCGAGCAGTACTTC
clone size: few; J gene: TRBJ2-6; V gene: TRBV6-1; D gene: NA; CDR3 protein: CASSEALVRAGANVLTF; CDR3 DNA: TGTGCCAGCAGTGAAGCGCTCGTACGGGCTGGGGCCAACGTCCTGACTTTC